Listed here are 5 T cell receptor beta chains from one sample, sequenced in a study of type 1 and type 2 diabetes patients. The PCR template was genomic DNA. A primer set of 30 forward and 13 reverse primers amplified the CDR3. MiXCR, run by TCRdb on the multiplex PCR reads, gives a single entry per CDR3 protein. The table records 280,000 or so distinct CDR3 sequences, more than 45% of them present only once. The sample was peripheral blood mononuclear cells (PBMCs). The receptors here all came from a man aged 18 to 35 with type 2 diabetes.

This clonotype was seen only once. This chain uses TRBV30 with TRBJ1-6; 7 nucleotides match TRBD1. Germline loops: CDR1 GTSNPN, CDR2 SVGIG (reference sequence). V lost 2 bases to trimming and J lost 3 bases; unmatched junction nucleotides: 4. The CDR3 consists of 15 residues. The CDR3 here is CAWSRDSGYNSPLHF. Written as DNA, the CDR3 is TGTGCCTGGAGTAGGGACAGTGGCTATAATTCACCCCTCCACTTT. Full variable domain (missing parts from reference TRBV30 and TRBJ1-6): SQTIHQWPATLVQPVGSPLSLECTVEGTSNPNLYWYRQAAGRGLQLLFYSVGIGQISSEVPQNLSASRPQDRQFILSSKKLLLSDSGFYLCAWSRDSGYNSPLHFGNGTRLTVT.

This clonotype occurred many times. The rearrangement uses TRBV7-8 and TRBJ1-2; 7 positions match TRBD1. The CDR3 contains 15 residues. Trimming took 5 bases from V and 1 from J; bases not matched to a gene: 7. CDR1 is SGHVS, CDR2 FQNEAQ, per germline. The CDR3 DNA reads TGTGCCAGCAGCGTAACGGACAGGCTTAACTATGGCTACACCTTC. Its protein product is CASSVTDRLNYGYTF.

For this clonotype: Possible read error: a much larger clone is one base away. V and J are TRBV10-1 and TRBJ1-1; perhaps TRBD1 as D (6 bases). The germline CDR1 and CDR2 sequences are WNHNN and SYGVQD (reference sequence). This CDR3 has 12 amino acids. CDR3 sequence (DNA): TGCGCCAGCAGTGAAGGGGACACTGGAGCTTTCTTT. Residues: CASSEGDTGAFF.

This clonotype was picked up a small number of times. The rearrangement joins TRBV5-1 to TRBJ2-7, with 8 positions matching TRBD1. TRBJ2-5 explains the end of the DNA better; the J call may be wrong. The CDR3 covers 15 residues. The germline V gene encodes CDR1 SGHRS and CDR2 YFSETQ. The CDR3 DNA sequence: TGCGCCAGCAGCTTGTCCCAGGACAGGGTAGAGACCCAGTACTTC. Its translation is CASSLSQDRVETQYF.

The V gene is TRBV12-3 or TRBV12-4, the J gene TRBJ2-2; no clear D. This CDR3 spans 15 amino acids. The germline V and J ends were trimmed by 3 bases and 0 bases, with 8 bases remaining between them. CDR3 in amino acids: CASSFGRSNTGELFF. The CDR3 coding sequence is TGTGCCAGCAGTTTCGGGCGGTCGAACACCGGGGAGCTGTTTTTT.